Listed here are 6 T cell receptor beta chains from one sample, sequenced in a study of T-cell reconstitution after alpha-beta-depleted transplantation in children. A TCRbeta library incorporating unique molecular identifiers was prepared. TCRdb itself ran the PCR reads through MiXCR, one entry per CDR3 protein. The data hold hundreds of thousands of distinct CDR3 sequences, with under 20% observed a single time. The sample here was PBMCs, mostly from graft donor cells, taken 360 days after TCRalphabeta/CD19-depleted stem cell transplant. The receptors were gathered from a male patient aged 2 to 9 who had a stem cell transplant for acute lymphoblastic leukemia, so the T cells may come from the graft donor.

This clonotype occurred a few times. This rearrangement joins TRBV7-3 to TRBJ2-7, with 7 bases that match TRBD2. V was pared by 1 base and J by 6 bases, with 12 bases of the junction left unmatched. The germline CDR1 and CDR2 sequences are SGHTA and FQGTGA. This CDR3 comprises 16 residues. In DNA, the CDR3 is TGTGCCAGCAGCTTAATAGCGCGGCGGGAGATCTCCGAGCAGTACTTC. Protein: CASSLIARREISEQYF.

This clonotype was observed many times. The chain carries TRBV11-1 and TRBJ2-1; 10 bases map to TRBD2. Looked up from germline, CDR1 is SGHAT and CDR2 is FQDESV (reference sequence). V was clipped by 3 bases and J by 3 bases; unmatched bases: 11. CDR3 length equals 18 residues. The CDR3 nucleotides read TGTGCCAGCAGCTTCCCACTTAAAACTAGCGGGATCTACAATGAGCAGTTCTTC. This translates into CASSFPLKTSGIYNEQFF.

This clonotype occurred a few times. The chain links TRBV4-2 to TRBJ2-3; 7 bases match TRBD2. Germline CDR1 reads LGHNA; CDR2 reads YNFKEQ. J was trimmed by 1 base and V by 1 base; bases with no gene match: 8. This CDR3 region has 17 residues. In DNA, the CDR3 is TGTGCCAGCAGCCAAGGGTGGACTAGGGTGGGCACAGATACGCAGTATTTT. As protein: CASSQGWTRVGTDTQYF.

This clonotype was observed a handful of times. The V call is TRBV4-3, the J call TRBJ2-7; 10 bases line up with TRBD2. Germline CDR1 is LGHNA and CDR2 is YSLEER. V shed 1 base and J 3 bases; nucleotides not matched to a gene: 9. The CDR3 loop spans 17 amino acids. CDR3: CASSQVILTSGNYEQYF. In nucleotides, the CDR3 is TGCGCCAGCAGCCAAGTAATTCTAACTAGCGGGAACTACGAGCAGTACTTC.

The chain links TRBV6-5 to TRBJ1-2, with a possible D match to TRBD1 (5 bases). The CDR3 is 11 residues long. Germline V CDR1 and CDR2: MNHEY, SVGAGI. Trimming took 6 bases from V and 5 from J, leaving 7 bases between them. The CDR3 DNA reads TGTGCCAGCAGAACAGGATATGGCTACACCTTC. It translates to CASRTGYGYTF.

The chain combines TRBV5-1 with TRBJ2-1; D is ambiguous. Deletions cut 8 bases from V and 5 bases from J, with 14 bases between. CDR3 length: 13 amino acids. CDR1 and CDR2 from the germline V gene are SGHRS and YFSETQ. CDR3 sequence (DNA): TGCGCCAGTCAACTGGTCATCGACAATGAGCAGTTCTTC. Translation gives CASQLVIDNEQFF.